The 29 T cell receptor beta chains reported below all come from one sample, sequenced in a study of OX40 agonist ivuxolimab in advanced cancers. Sequenced by immunoSEQ multiplex PCR; TCRdb stores in-frame clones only, minus some. Of some 30,000 clones listed, roughly 74% are singletons. Sequences were derived from CD4+ or CD8+ T cells sorted from blood, sampled in a trial of the OX40 agonist ivuxolimab. The receptor source for this set is an adult with an advanced solid tumor such as melanoma, head and neck, liver or kidney cancer.

The genes are TRBV5-6 and TRBJ2-5; D perhaps matches TRBD2 (6 bases). The end of the DNA fits TRBJ2-7 better, so the J call may be wrong. The CDR3 runs 12 residues. Germline V gives CDR1 SGHDT, CDR2 YYEEEE. The CDR3 DNA is TGTGCCAGCAGCTTGCGGGGGTACGAGCAGTACTTC. Translating gives CASSLRGYEQYF.

The CDR3 loop is CASDFGRITEAFF. CDR3 DNA: TGTGCTAGTGACTTCGGGCGGATAACTGAAGCTTTCTTT. V usage is TRBV12-5 and J usage is TRBJ1-1; D unclear. The CDR3 length is 13 residues. V was shortened by 7 bases and J by 5 bases, with 14 bases between the two germline ends. Per the germline V gene, CDR1 is LGHNT and CDR2 is FRNRAP.

The chain uses TRBV4-1 and TRBJ1-4, with D perhaps matching TRBD1 (6 bases). V dropped 1 base and J dropped 7 bases, with 13 bases sitting between them. Per the germline V gene, CDR1 is MGHRA and CDR2 is YSYEKL. This CDR3 region has 15 residues. CDR3 in DNA: TGCGCCAGCAGCCAAGGAGGTTTAGGGGGTGAAAAACTGTTTTTT. Translating gives CASSQGGLGGEKLFF.

The rearrangement joins TRBV2 to TRBJ1-1, with a possible D match to TRBD1 (6 bases). The germline gives CDR1 SNHLY, CDR2 FYNNEI. V was cut by 5 bases and J by 2 bases, with 12 bases left in between. This CDR3 is built from 14 residues. CDR3 bases: TGTGCCAGCAGTAACAGGGTCTACAACACTGAAGCTTTCTTT. Its translation: CASSNRVYNTEAFF.

J is TRBJ1-1 and V is TRBV5-1, with D possibly TRBD1 on 5 matching bases. V was clipped by 9 bases and J by 4 bases, with 10 bases between them. The germline V gene encodes CDR1 SGHRS and CDR2 YFSETQ. This CDR3 has 11 residues. CDR3 amino acids: CATGQGTEAFF. Here the CDR3 DNA reads TGCGCCACCGGGCAGGGCACTGAAGCTTTCTTT.

The V gene is TRBV5-4, the J gene TRBJ1-2; D might be TRBD1 (6 bases). Trimming left V 0 bases short and J 2 bases short, with 11 bases between. CDR1 is SGHNT, CDR2 YYREEE, per germline (reference sequence). The CDR3 runs to 15 residues. The CDR3 reads CASSLADRPNYGYTF. The CDR3 DNA reads TGTGCCAGCAGCTTGGCGGACAGACCAAACTATGGCTACACCTTC.

The chain recombines TRBV30 with TRBJ1-2, with TRBD1 as a possible D gene (5 bases). The CDR3 is 13 residues long. The germline V and J ends were trimmed by 5 bases and 4 bases, with 14 bases remaining between them. Germline V gene sequence: CDR1 GTSNPN, CDR2 SVGIG (reference sequence). Here the CDR3 DNA reads TGTGCCTGGGCCGCCCTTGGGGCCTATGGCTACACCTTC. It yields the protein CAWAALGAYGYTF.

The chain recombines TRBV5-1 with TRBJ2-3; no clear D. The germline V gene has CDR1 SGHRS and CDR2 YFSETQ. V was shortened by 0 bases and J by 2 bases, with 7 bases between the two germline ends. The CDR3 length is 14 residues. CDR3 DNA: TGCGCCAGCAGCTTGGCCCTCCCCACAGATACGCAGTATTTT. This gives the protein CASSLALPTDTQYF.

The J gene is TRBJ1-2, the V gene TRBV4-2, with D tentatively TRBD1 (6 bases). The V gene lost 5 bases and the J gene lost 8 bases, with 21 bases spanning the gap. From germline, CDR1 is LGHNA and CDR2 YNFKEQ. This CDR3 region has 15 residues. Here the CDR3 reads CASSLASGQAKGYTF. The CDR3 nucleotides are TGTGCCAGCAGCTTAGCCTCGGGACAAGCAAAAGGCTACACCTTC.

This clone was picked up a small number of times. V gene TRBV5-4 combines with J gene TRBJ1-1; maybe TRBD1 (5 bases). The V gene lost 4 bases and the J gene lost 4 bases, with 17 bases spanning the gap. The CDR3 loop spans 15 amino acids. Germline values: CDR1 SGHNT, CDR2 YYREEE (reference sequence). The CDR3 here is CASSHLKGYGTEAFF. The CDR3, as DNA: TGTGCCAGCAGCCACCTCAAGGGGTACGGCACTGAAGCTTTCTTT.

This clone showed up just once. The chain is built from TRBV7-9 and TRBJ2-6; 10 bases agree with TRBD1. J lost 1 base, V lost 3 bases, and 9 bases had no gene match. The length of the CDR3 is 19 residues. Germline values: CDR1 SEHNR, CDR2 FQNEAQ (reference sequence). CDR3 in amino acids: CASSLGQGTTASGANVLTF. The DNA of the CDR3 is TGTGCCAGCAGCTTGGGACAGGGGACCACCGCTTCTGGGGCCAACGTCCTGACTTTC.

V is TRBV7-8 and J is TRBJ2-1, with a tentative D call TRBD1 (5 bases). V was trimmed by 1 base and J by 15 bases, leaving 16 bases between them. This CDR3 region has 13 residues. The V gene's germline CDR1 is SGHVS and CDR2 FQNEAQ. The CDR3 bases are TGTGCCAGCAGCTTAGAGGTCAGGGAAGTTTGGTTCTTC. It encodes CASSLEVREVWFF.

This clone was counted once. J is TRBJ2-3 and V is TRBV25-1; tentative D call: TRBD1 (5 bases). Germline CDR1 and CDR2: MGHDK and SYGVNS. Trimming left V 4 bases short and J 0 bases short, with 8 bases between. This CDR3 has 14 amino acids. DNA of the CDR3: TGTGCCAGCAGTGGCAGGGCGAGCACAGATACGCAGTATTTT. This gives the protein CASSGRASTDTQYF.

The V gene is TRBV6-1, the J gene TRBJ2-2; TRBD1 matches 7 bases. Trimming removed 5 bases from V and 4 bases from J; junction bases left unmatched: 4. The CDR3 is made up of 14 amino acids. Looked up from germline, CDR1 is MNHNS and CDR2 is SASEGT. This CDR3 is CASSTQGSTGELFF. In DNA, the CDR3 is TGTGCCAGCAGTACACAGGGGAGCACCGGGGAGCTGTTTTTT.

V and J are TRBV6-5 and TRBJ1-2; D call uncertain. Germline V gives CDR1 MNHEY, CDR2 SVGAGI. Deletions cut 3 bases from V and 1 base from J, with 0 bases between. The CDR3 runs 11 residues. The CDR3 is CASSYNYGYTF. The CDR3 region has the DNA TGTGCCAGCAGTTATAACTATGGCTACACCTTC.

V is TRBV5-1 and J is TRBJ1-6, with 7 bases lining up with TRBD1. The CDR3 is 15 residues long. The ends lost 4 bases at V and 3 bases at J; junction bases unmatched: 4. The germline V gene encodes CDR1 SGHRS and CDR2 YFSETQ. The CDR3, as DNA: TGCGCCAGCAGCGGCCGGGACAGCTATAATTCACCCCTCCACTTT. It encodes CASSGRDSYNSPLHF. The full variable domain, its missing parts supplied by reference TRBV5-1 and TRBJ1-6, is KAGVTQTPRYLIKTRGQQVTLSCSPISGHRSVSWYQQTPGQGLQFLFEYFSETQRNKGNFPGRFSGRQFSNSRSEMNVSTLELGDSALYLCASSGRDSYNSPLHFGNGTRLTVT.

The V call is TRBV28, the J call TRBJ2-5, with 7 bases aligning to TRBD1. Germline-derived CDR1 and CDR2 are MDHEN and SYDVKM. V was clipped by 5 bases and J by 1 base; unmatched bases: 13. The CDR3 extends over 17 amino acids. The CDR3 loop reads CASSPRKGARGQETQYF. CDR3 DNA sequence: TGTGCCAGCAGTCCACGGAAGGGGGCGCGAGGCCAAGAGACCCAGTACTTC.

The rearrangement uses TRBV11-2 and TRBJ1-3; no reliable D call. CDR1 SGHAT and CDR2 FQNNGV come from the germline V gene. V shed 3 bases and J shed 0 bases, with 6 bases lying between them. The CDR3 runs 14 residues. The CDR3 spells CASSFAGSGNTIYF. The CDR3 coding sequence is TGTGCCAGCAGCTTTGCCGGCTCTGGAAACACCATATATTTT.

V usage is TRBV27 and J usage is TRBJ2-1; tentative D call: TRBD2 (6 bases). The germline V and J ends were trimmed by 4 bases and 5 bases, with 15 bases remaining between them. The CDR3 spans 15 residues. The germline V gene has CDR1 MNHEY and CDR2 SMNVEV (reference sequence). The CDR3 region is CASSYVGGPNNEQFF. DNA of the CDR3: TGTGCCAGCAGTTATGTGGGGGGACCCAACAATGAGCAGTTCTTC.

The chain couples TRBV7-8 to TRBJ2-2; D possibly corresponds to TRBD2 (6 bases). The V and J ends lost 6 bases and 6 bases respectively, with 11 bases between them. The CDR3 loop spans 13 amino acids. CDR1 is SGHVS, CDR2 FQNEAQ, per germline. This CDR3 is CASRPGVAGELFF. CDR3 coding DNA: TGTGCCAGCAGACCGGGGGTGGCCGGGGAGCTGTTTTTT.

V gene TRBV19 combines with J gene TRBJ2-7; the D gene is possibly TRBD1 (5 bases). Deletions cut 1 base from V and 3 bases from J, with 7 bases between. The CDR3 has 13 amino acids. Germline-derived CDR1 and CDR2 are LNHDA and SQIVND (reference sequence). The CDR3 protein is CASSIGQGYEQYV. The CDR3 nucleotides are TGTGCCAGTAGTATAGGGCAGGGCTACGAGCAGTACGTC.

The chain combines TRBV6-6 with TRBJ2-3; 12 nucleotides align to TRBD1. The CDR3 sequence is 16 residues long. V trimming: 1 base; J trimming: 6 bases; junction bases outside the gene matches: 5. CDR1 and CDR2 from the germline V gene are MNHNY and SVGAGI (reference sequence). CDR3 loop: CASSYFSGQGADTQYF. CDR3 in DNA: TGTGCCAGCAGTTACTTCTCGGGACAGGGGGCGGATACGCAGTATTTT.

The chain links TRBV6-1 to TRBJ1-2; 8 positions match TRBD1. In germline, CDR1 is MNHNS, CDR2 SASEGT. The ends lost 6 bases at V and 2 bases at J; junction bases unmatched: 5. The CDR3 has 14 amino acids. As DNA, the CDR3 is TGTGCCAGCAGGGAGACAGGGGTAAACTATGGCTACACCTTC. Its translation is CASRETGVNYGYTF.

The chain uses TRBV18 and TRBJ1-1, with D unclear. Trimming removed 4 bases from V and 3 bases from J, with 18 bases in between. The CDR3 is 16 amino acids. The germline CDR1 and CDR2 sequences are KGHSH and LQKENI. The CDR3 DNA reads TGTGCCAGCTCACTACTTGACGCGGGAAGGGACACTGAAGCTTTCTTT. Its translation: CASSLLDAGRDTEAFF.

This clone was seen a few times. The gene calls are TRBV10-3 and TRBJ1-2; D is uncertain. The CDR3 extends over 14 amino acids. V lost 3 bases, J lost 5 bases, and 13 bases lay in between. CDR1 and CDR2 (germline): ENHRY, SYGVKD. This chain's CDR3 is CAISDPKEHYGYTF. CDR3 in DNA: TGTGCCATCAGTGACCCCAAAGAACATTATGGCTACACCTTC.

The CDR3 nucleotides are TGTGCCAGCAGCTTAGAGTCCCGGGACAGGGCACGCGCTTTCTTT. Its translation is CASSLESRDRARAFF. The gene calls are TRBV11-2 and TRBJ1-1; 9 bases agree with TRBD1. The length of the CDR3 is 15 residues. V dropped 0 bases and J dropped 11; count of bases not matched to a gene: 10. The V gene's germline CDR1 is SGHAT and CDR2 FQNNGV.

The V and J genes are TRBV5-1 and TRBJ2-6; 7 bases agree with TRBD1. Germline V gives CDR1 SGHRS, CDR2 YFSETQ. The CDR3 is 15 residues long. Trimming removed 4 bases from V and 2 bases from J; junction bases left unmatched: 3. This chain's CDR3 is CASSDDRAGANVLTF. The CDR3 nucleotides are TGCGCCAGCAGCGATGACAGGGCTGGGGCCAACGTCCTGACTTTC.

The chain uses TRBV7-8 and TRBJ2-1; 7 positions agree with TRBD2. CDR1 and CDR2 from the germline V gene are SGHVS and FQNEAQ. V was pared by 3 bases and J by 7 bases, with 12 bases of the junction left unmatched. The CDR3 length is 16 residues. CDR3 DNA: TGTGCCAGCAGCTTGGAGCGGGGATTCCTCACGAATGAGCAGTTCTTC. This gives the protein CASSLERGFLTNEQFF.

V gene TRBV5-1 combines with J gene TRBJ1-2; 7 bases fit TRBD1. CDR3 size: 12 residues. Trimming cost V 3 bases and J 7 bases; bases outside gene matches: 3. Germline CDR1 reads SGHRS; CDR2 reads YFSETQ. The CDR3 reads CASSSDRVGYTF. In nucleotides, the CDR3 is TGCGCCAGCAGCTCAGACAGGGTTGGCTACACCTTC. The whole variable domain, filled in from reference TRBV5-1 and TRBJ1-2, reads KAGVTQTPRYLIKTRGQQVTLSCSPISGHRSVSWYQQTPGQGLQFLFEYFSETQRNKGNFPGRFSGRQFSNSRSEMNVSTLELGDSALYLCASSSDRVGYTFGSGTRLTVV.